These 32 T cell receptor beta chains came from one sample sequenced in a study of blood T cell repertoires in COVID-19 (dated by TCRdb to 2019 to 2021). The library was prepared using the immunoSEQ multiplex PCR assay. The table was pulled from immuneACCESS by TCRdb, which kept in-frame rearrangements only. Such tables lose some clones; where checked, under half of the loss comes from unresolved V genes, and the rest has no known cause. The table for this sample lists 90,000 to 130,000 clones; 87% of them were counted only once. The top ten hold 4.8% of the sample. Sequencing was carried out using peripheral blood. These receptors all come from a human donor in a cohort sampled during active COVID-19.

This clone came up once. CDR3 loop: CASSLGTGDFKTEAFF. The CDR3 region has the DNA TGTGCCAGCAGCCTTGGGACAGGGGATTTTAAAACTGAAGCTTTCTTT. The gene calls are TRBV3-1 (or the pseudogene TRBV3-2) and TRBJ1-1; 10 positions match TRBD1. V shed 4 bases, J shed 5 bases, and the junction held 10 bases outside the gene matches. Germline V gene data show CDR1 as LGHDT and CDR2 as YNNKEL (reference sequence). This CDR3 spans 16 amino acids.

The chain is built from TRBV18 and TRBJ2-1; 10 bases fit TRBD2. This CDR3 comprises 14 residues. Trimming cost V 2 bases and J 9 bases; bases outside gene matches: 4. Germline V gene data show CDR1 as KGHSH and CDR2 as LQKENI. CDR3 bases: TGTGCCAGCTCACCAGCTAGCGGGAGCCTTGAGCAGTTCTTC. This translates into CASSPASGSLEQFF.

The CDR3 sequence is CAWSQSYEQYF. The CDR3 region has the DNA TGTGCCTGGAGTCAGTCCTACGAGCAGTACTTC. V gene TRBV30 combines with J gene TRBJ2-7; no firm D call. The V gene's germline CDR1 is GTSNPN and CDR2 SVGIG (reference sequence). This CDR3 has 11 residues. The V end lost 2 bases, the J end lost 1 base, and 3 bases lay between the germline ends.

This clone came up a few times. This sequence joins TRBV7-6 and TRBJ1-4, with 7 bases that match TRBD1. CDR1 and CDR2 from the germline V gene are SGHVS and FNYEAQ. Trimming removed 5 bases from V and 5 bases from J; junction bases left unmatched: 5. The length of the CDR3 is 14 residues. The CDR3 coding sequence is TGTGCCAGCAGCGCGATGACAGGGAATGAAAAACTGTTTTTT. Its protein product is CASSAMTGNEKLFF.

This chain connects TRBV6-5 to TRBJ1-2, with a weak D call TRBD1 (6 bases). Trimming shortened V by 6 bases and J by 7 bases, and 15 bases separated the two germline ends. Germline V gene lookup returns CDR1 MNHEY and CDR2 SVGAGI. The CDR3 is 13 amino acids. The CDR3, as DNA: TGTGCCAGCAGCAGCACAGGGAAGAGTGGCTACACCTTC. Translation gives CASSSTGKSGYTF.

The chain employs TRBV5-4 and TRBJ1-1; 11 nucleotides agree with TRBD1. Per the germline V gene, CDR1 is SGHNT and CDR2 is YYREEE (reference sequence). The CDR3 runs 14 residues. The ends lost 0 bases at V and 6 bases at J; junction bases unmatched: 1. The CDR3 reads CASSLEGQGAEAFF. The CDR3 DNA reads as TGTGCCAGCAGCTTGGAGGGACAGGGGGCTGAAGCTTTCTTT.

This rearrangement joins TRBV28 to TRBJ1-4; possibly TRBD1 for D (5 bases). Trimming took 2 bases from V and 0 from J, leaving 10 bases between them. This CDR3 spans 16 amino acids. Germline V gene sequence: CDR1 MDHEN, CDR2 SYDVKM. CDR3 amino acids: CASSLRGLATNEKLFF. CDR3 sequence (DNA): TGTGCCAGCAGTTTAAGGGGATTGGCAACTAATGAAAAACTGTTTTTT.

The chain combines TRBV3-1 (or the pseudogene TRBV3-2) with TRBJ2-1; 14 bases map to TRBD2. Germline CDR1 is LGHDT and CDR2 is YNNKEL (reference sequence). The V and J ends lost 6 bases and 8 bases, in that order; junction bases with no gene match: 9. This CDR3 is 16 amino acids long. The DNA of the CDR3 is TGTGCCAGCAGAAAGGGACTAGCGGGAGTTGGGGATGAGCAGTTCTTC. This encodes CASRKGLAGVGDEQFF.

This clone was picked up many times. The chain carries TRBV15 and TRBJ2-1, with 9 bases that match TRBD1. Trimming took 7 bases from V and 7 from J; bases not matched to a gene: 11. The CDR3 spans 15 residues. Germline V gene lookup returns CDR1 LNHNV and CDR2 YYDKDF (reference sequence). The CDR3 protein is CATTPAGTGINEQFF. In DNA form, the CDR3 reads TGTGCCACCACCCCCGCCGGGACAGGGATAAATGAGCAGTTCTTC.

The rearrangement uses TRBV2 and TRBJ2-5; 8 bases fit TRBD2. Germline V gene sequence: CDR1 SNHLY, CDR2 FYNNEI. The junction had 13 bases not matched to a gene; V was cut back by 6 bases and J by 4 bases. The CDR3 loop spans 16 amino acids. The CDR3 here is CASRLGLALGGETQYF. As DNA, the CDR3 is TGTGCCAGCAGATTAGGACTAGCCTTAGGTGGAGAGACCCAGTACTTC.

The gene calls are TRBV19 and TRBJ2-1, with D unresolved. The germline CDR1 and CDR2 sequences are LNHDA and SQIVND (reference sequence). V gave up 3 bases and J gave up 5 bases, with 5 bases separating them. The CDR3 contains 12 residues. Written as DNA, the CDR3 is TGTGCCAGTAGTATTATCGACAATGAGCAGTTCTTC. Translation gives CASSIIDNEQFF.

The V call is TRBV7-8, the J call TRBJ2-7; TRBD2 matches at 8 bases. The V gene's germline CDR1 is SGHVS and CDR2 FQNEAQ. V gave up 0 bases and J gave up 0 bases; unmatched junction bases: 4. This CDR3 spans 16 amino acids. CDR3 region: CASSLALRGDSYEQYF. CDR3 bases: TGTGCCAGCAGCTTAGCGTTGCGGGGGGACTCCTACGAGCAGTACTTC. Combining the CDR3 with reference TRBV7-8 and TRBJ2-7 gives the whole variable domain GAGVSQSPRYKVAKRGQDVALRCDPISGHVSLFWYQQALGQGPEFLTYFQNEAQLDKSGLPSDRFFAERPEGSVSTLKIQRTQQEDSAVYLCASSLALRGDSYEQYFGPGTRLTVT.

The chain links TRBV25-1 to TRBJ2-1, with D perhaps TRBD1 (5 bases). CDR1 MGHDK and CDR2 SYGVNS come from the germline V gene. V shed 3 bases and J shed 7 bases, with 10 bases lying between them. This CDR3 is 13 amino acids long. This chain's CDR3 is CASSEGRRNEQFF. The CDR3 DNA reads TGTGCCAGCAGTGAGGGGCGGCGGAATGAGCAGTTCTTC.

DNA of the CDR3: TGTGCCAGCAGCTTGGCCGGGGGGAGGGGGAGTCACACTGAAGCTTTCTTT. Amino acid sequence: CASSLAGGRGSHTEAFF. The chain links TRBV5-4 to TRBJ1-1, with D possibly TRBD1 on 6 matching bases. CDR3 length equals 17 residues. Germline V lookup: CDR1 SGHNT, CDR2 YYREEE (reference sequence). Trimming cost V 0 bases and J 3 bases, with 18 bases left between them. The variable domain in full, completed from reference TRBV5-4 and TRBJ1-1, reads ETGVTQSPTHLIKTRGQQVTLRCSSQSGHNTVSWYQQALGQGPQFIFQYYREEENGRGNFPPRFSGLQFPNYSSELNVNALELDDSALYLCASSLAGGRGSHTEAFFGQGTRLTVV.

The chain carries TRBV11-2 and TRBJ2-7, with D tentatively TRBD2 (6 bases). V gave up 5 bases and J gave up 2 bases, with 10 bases separating them. Per the germline V gene, CDR1 is SGHAT and CDR2 is FQNNGV. The CDR3 spans 13 residues. Here the CDR3 reads CASSPGLPYEQYF. For the CDR3, the DNA is TGTGCCAGCAGCCCGGGACTGCCCTACGAGCAGTACTTC.

This clone appeared once. This chain links TRBV5-1 with TRBJ1-3; weak D call: TRBD1 (6 bases). V lost 3 bases, J lost 0 bases, and 13 bases lay in between. Germline assignment: CDR1 SGHRS and CDR2 YFSETQ. CDR3 length equals 16 residues. CDR3 nucleotide sequence: TGCGCCAGCAGCTCCCGGGACACCTACTCTGGAAACACCATATATTTT. Translated: CASSSRDTYSGNTIYF.

J is TRBJ1-5 and V is TRBV3-1 (or the pseudogene TRBV3-2); D is uncertain. This CDR3 spans 15 amino acids. V was cut by 0 bases and J by 4 bases, with 10 bases left in between. The germline V gene has CDR1 LGHDT and CDR2 YNNKEL (reference sequence). Here the CDR3 reads CASSQDLGRNQPQHF. CDR3 in DNA: TGTGCCAGCAGCCAAGATCTGGGCCGAAATCAGCCCCAGCATTTT.

The J gene is TRBJ2-1, the V gene TRBV6-5; TRBD2 agrees at 7 bases. The CDR3 consists of 15 residues. The V and J ends lost 8 bases and 5 bases, in that order; junction bases with no gene match: 12. CDR1 is MNHEY, CDR2 SVGAGI, per germline. DNA of the CDR3: TGTGCCAGCTTCTTCTCGGCTAGCGGTAACAATGAGCAGTTCTTC. This encodes CASFFSASGNNEQFF.

This rearrangement joins TRBV5-1 to TRBJ2-3, with a tentative D call TRBD2 (7 bases). Germline-derived CDR1 and CDR2 are SGHRS and YFSETQ. The V end was cut by 4 bases, the J end by 3 bases, with 18 bases between. This CDR3 has 16 amino acids. The DNA for the CDR3 is TGCGCCAGCAGCGCCCTAGGGGGGAGGGGGACAGATACGCAGTATTTT. Its translation: CASSALGGRGTDTQYF.

The chain employs TRBV5-1 and TRBJ1-1; D not certain. Between the trimmed V and J ends, which lost 1 base and 0 bases, there was a span of 10 bases. CDR3 length equals 15 residues. Germline values: CDR1 SGHRS, CDR2 YFSETQ. The CDR3 DNA reads TGCGCCAGCAGCTTGAGCGGACGGCTGAACACTGAAGCTTTCTTT. Translation: CASSLSGRLNTEAFF.

CDR3 DNA sequence: TGTGCCAGCTCCAGGGGTAGCAATCAGCCCCAGCATTTT. Protein sequence: CASSRGSNQPQHF. The chain carries TRBV14 and TRBJ1-5, with D perhaps TRBD1 (6 bases). This CDR3 is 13 amino acids long. Germline loops: CDR1 SGHDN, CDR2 FVKESK. Deletions cut 8 bases from V and 0 bases from J, with 8 bases between.

A single count supports this clone. J is TRBJ2-2 and V is TRBV5-6, with TRBD1 matching over 9 bases. This CDR3 region has 15 residues. The germline V gene encodes CDR1 SGHDT and CDR2 YYEEEE. V gave up 4 bases and J gave up 6 bases; unmatched junction bases: 7. CDR3 region: CASSPGTGISGELFF. DNA for the CDR3: TGTGCCAGCAGCCCCGGGACAGGGATATCCGGGGAGCTGTTTTTT.

This rearrangement joins TRBV7-9 to TRBJ2-1; 9 bases match TRBD2. V gave up 3 bases and J gave up 2 bases; unmatched junction bases: 5. Germline loops: CDR1 SEHNR, CDR2 FQNEAQ (reference sequence). This CDR3 contains 16 residues. As DNA, the CDR3 is TGTGCCAGCAGCTTTCGTAGCGGGGGACCCTACAATGAGCAGTTCTTC. Its protein product is CASSFRSGGPYNEQFF.

The chain uses TRBV14 and TRBJ2-7, with TRBD1 identical over 7 bases. The CDR3 is made up of 13 amino acids. V shed 4 bases and J 3 bases; nucleotides not matched to a gene: 3. Germline V gene sequence: CDR1 SGHDN, CDR2 FVKESK. The CDR3 region has the DNA TGTGCCAGCAGCCTCCGGACAGGCTACGAGCAGTACTTC. This gives the protein CASSLRTGYEQYF.

The J gene is TRBJ2-7, the V gene TRBV11-2, with a possible D match to TRBD1 (6 bases). The germline V gene encodes CDR1 SGHAT and CDR2 FQNNGV. This CDR3 is 16 amino acids long. V lost 5 bases, J lost 0 bases, and 17 bases lay in between. CDR3 sequence: CASSLGDISFSYEQYF. Written as DNA, the CDR3 is TGTGCCAGCAGCCTAGGGGACATTTCGTTCTCCTACGAGCAGTACTTC. The variable domain in full, with the rest retrieved from reference TRBV11-2 and TRBJ2-7, is EAGVAQSPRYKIIEKRQSVAFWCNPISGHATLYWYQQILGQGPKLLIQFQNNGVVDDSQLPKDRFSAERLKGVDSTLKIQPAKLEDSAVYLCASSLGDISFSYEQYFGPGTRLTVT.

This sequence joins TRBV7-3 and TRBJ2-3; possible D gene TRBD2, 5 bases. The ends were cut back, 0 bases at V and 2 bases at J, with 9 bases in the middle. The CDR3 covers 15 residues. Per germline, CDR1 SGHTA and CDR2 FQGTGA. The CDR3 loop is CASSLTSGDTDTQYF. The CDR3 DNA is TGTGCCAGCAGCTTAACATCCGGGGACACAGATACGCAGTATTTT.

V is TRBV7-8 and J is TRBJ1-5; 7 nucleotides agree with TRBD1. The V segment lost 0 bases and the J segment 6 bases; nucleotides outside the gene matches: 11. The germline V gene encodes CDR1 SGHVS and CDR2 FQNEAQ. The CDR3 spans 17 residues. The CDR3 spells CASSLAPTGARSQPQHF. CDR3 sequence (DNA): TGTGCCAGCAGCTTAGCCCCCACAGGGGCTCGATCTCAGCCCCAGCATTTT.

The chain couples TRBV5-1 to TRBJ2-3; D possibly corresponds to TRBD2 (6 bases). With 5 bases removed from V and 4 bases from J, the gap between germline ends came to 23 bases. The CDR3 has 17 amino acids. In germline, CDR1 is SGHRS, CDR2 YFSETQ. CDR3 in DNA: TGCGCCAGCAGGGATGGCCCAGGGACTGCTCGCCCAGATACGCAGTATTTT. Its translation: CASRDGPGTARPDTQYF.

The rearrangement uses TRBV28 and TRBJ1-4; the match to TRBD1 covers 11 bases. The trim removed 5 bases at V and 6 bases at J, leaving 8 bases unmatched. The germline gives CDR1 MDHEN, CDR2 SYDVKM. The CDR3 consists of 16 residues. Written as DNA, the CDR3 is TGTGCCAGCAGTGGACAGGGGGCAGGAGCGTATGAAAAACTGTTTTTT. As protein: CASSGQGAGAYEKLFF.

The chain joins TRBV4-3 to TRBJ2-7; the D gene is possibly TRBD1 (6 bases). The V gene's germline CDR1 is LGHNA and CDR2 YSLEER. The CDR3 is 14 residues long. V was pared by 2 bases and J by 7 bases, with 15 bases between. The CDR3 coding sequence is TGCGCCAGCAGCCAACTAACAGGGTCTAGAGAGCAGTACTTC. This codes for CASSQLTGSREQYF.

The CDR3 bases are TGTGCCAGCAGTGTCCGAGAGGTACACGGCTACACCTTC. Its protein is CASSVREVHGYTF. This chain joins TRBV6-2 or TRBV6-3 and TRBJ1-2; D gene uncertain. This CDR3 is 13 amino acids long. Germline V lookup: CDR1 MNHEY, CDR2 SVGEGT. V was pared by 5 bases and J by 8 bases, with 15 bases between.

This rearrangement joins TRBV7-2 to TRBJ1-5; possible D gene TRBD1, 5 bases. V was shortened by 1 base and J by 0 bases, with 13 bases between the two germline ends. Looked up from germline, CDR1 is SGHTA and CDR2 is FQGNSA. The CDR3 length is 17 residues. The DNA of the CDR3 is TGTGCCAGCAGCTTAGTGGCAGGGCTATATAGCAATCAGCCCCAGCATTTT. Its protein product is CASSLVAGLYSNQPQHF.